Listed here are 9 T cell receptor beta chains from one sample, sequenced in a study of cytomegalovirus exposure and HLA in healthy donors (dated by TCRdb to the late 2010s). The library came from the immunoSEQ multiplex PCR assay. The multiplex PCR relied on a mix of 60 forward primers for TCR Vbeta segments and 13 reverse primers for TCR Jbeta segments. TCRdb provides this immuneACCESS table in a form limited to in-frame rearrangements. Some clones are lacking; in checked studies, under half of them reflect an unresolved V gene, and why the rest are absent is not known. The table for this sample shows over 150,000 clones. Of the sample, less than 0.9% falls within the top ten clones. Specimen: PBMCs. These TCRs come from a boy between 10 and 17 years old in good health and CMV-seronegative.

The J gene is TRBJ1-2, the V gene TRBV5-1; tentatively, D is TRBD1 (5 bases). V was shortened by 1 base and J by 0 bases, with 10 bases between the two germline ends. The CDR3 length is 15 residues. Germline values: CDR1 SGHRS, CDR2 YFSETQ. CDR3 coding DNA: TGCGCCAGCAGCTTGATAGGGGCGGCTAACTATGGCTACACCTTC. Protein: CASSLIGAANYGYTF.

This chain uses TRBV28 with TRBJ2-7; D is ambiguous. The CDR3 sequence is 14 residues long. CDR1 is MDHEN and CDR2 is SYDVKM in the germline V gene. V lost 4 bases, J lost 2 bases, and 12 bases lay in between. CDR3 sequence reads: CASSSPLTTYEQYF. The CDR3 coding sequence is TGTGCCAGCAGTTCTCCCCTGACAACCTACGAGCAGTACTTC.

CDR3 loop: CASSIDLGGTGYGYTF. CDR3 sequence (DNA): TGTGCCAGTAGTATAGATCTGGGGGGGACGGGCTATGGCTACACCTTC. This rearrangement joins TRBV19 to TRBJ1-2; possibly TRBD1 for D (5 bases). CDR1 and CDR2 from the germline V gene are LNHDA and SQIVND (reference sequence). The V and J ends lost 0 bases and 4 bases respectively, with 15 bases between them. This CDR3 region has 16 residues.

The chain is built from TRBV7-9 and TRBJ1-1; no reliable D call. The germline CDR1 and CDR2 sequences are SEHNR and FQNEAQ (reference sequence). The CDR3 totals 13 residues. V dropped 6 bases and J dropped 5 bases, with 13 bases sitting between them. The CDR3 loop is CASRWEARTEAFF. The CDR3 nucleotides are TGTGCCAGCAGATGGGAGGCGAGGACTGAAGCTTTCTTT.

The chain links TRBV7-3 to TRBJ2-3; 11 bases map to TRBD2. The CDR3 has 14 residues. Germline CDR1 is SGHTA and CDR2 is FQGTGA. V was clipped by 5 bases and J by 4 bases; unmatched bases: 2. In DNA, the CDR3 is TGTGCCAGCAGCCTACTAGCGGGGGCAGATACGCAGTATTTT. Amino acids: CASSLLAGADTQYF.

V is TRBV4-2 and J is TRBJ1-2; D possibly corresponds to TRBD1 (6 bases). This CDR3 spans 16 amino acids. V lost 0 bases and J lost 5, with 16 bases in between. Germline assignment: CDR1 LGHNA and CDR2 YNFKEQ. Here the CDR3 reads CASSQDRARGTYGYTF. The CDR3 DNA reads as TGTGCCAGCAGCCAAGATAGGGCCAGGGGAACGTATGGCTACACCTTC.

The chain recombines TRBV12-5 with TRBJ1-1, with a possible D match to TRBD1 (6 bases). The germline CDR1 and CDR2 sequences are LGHNT and FRNRAP. The CDR3 is 19 amino acids. The V gene lost 4 bases and the J gene lost 1 base, with 25 bases spanning the gap. Here the CDR3 reads CASGSCPLPSGGANTEAFF. As DNA, the CDR3 is TGTGCTAGTGGTTCTTGCCCCCTGCCGTCGGGGGGCGCGAACACTGAAGCTTTCTTT.

V and J are TRBV29-1 and TRBJ2-3, with unresolved D. Germline CDR1 reads SQVTM; CDR2 reads ANQGSEA. CDR3 length: 12 amino acids. V dropped 5 bases and J dropped 1 base, with 7 bases sitting between them. The CDR3 DNA follows: TGCAGCGTTCATCAGGGCACAGATACGCAGTATTTT. It encodes CSVHQGTDTQYF.

This chain connects TRBV5-1 to TRBJ1-2; D is unclear. Germline loops: CDR1 SGHRS, CDR2 YFSETQ. This CDR3 contains 13 residues. The V end lost 0 bases, the J end lost 1 base, and 4 bases lay between the germline ends. The CDR3 region is CASSLGSNYGYTF. In DNA form, the CDR3 reads TGCGCCAGCAGCTTGGGCAGTAACTATGGCTACACCTTC.